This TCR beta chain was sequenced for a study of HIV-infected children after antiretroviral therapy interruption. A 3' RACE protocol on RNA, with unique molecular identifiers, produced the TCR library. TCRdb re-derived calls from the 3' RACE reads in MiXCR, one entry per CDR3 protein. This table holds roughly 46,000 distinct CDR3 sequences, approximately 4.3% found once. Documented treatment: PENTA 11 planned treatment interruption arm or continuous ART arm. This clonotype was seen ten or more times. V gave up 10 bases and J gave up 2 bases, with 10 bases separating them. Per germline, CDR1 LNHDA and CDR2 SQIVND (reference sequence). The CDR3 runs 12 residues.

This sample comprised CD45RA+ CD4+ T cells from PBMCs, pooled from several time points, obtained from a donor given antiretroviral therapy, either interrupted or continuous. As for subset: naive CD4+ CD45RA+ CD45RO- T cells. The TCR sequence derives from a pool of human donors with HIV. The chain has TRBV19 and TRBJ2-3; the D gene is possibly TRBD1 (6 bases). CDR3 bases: TGTGCCACAGCAGGGGACACAGATACGCAGTATTTT. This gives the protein CATAGDTDTQYF.